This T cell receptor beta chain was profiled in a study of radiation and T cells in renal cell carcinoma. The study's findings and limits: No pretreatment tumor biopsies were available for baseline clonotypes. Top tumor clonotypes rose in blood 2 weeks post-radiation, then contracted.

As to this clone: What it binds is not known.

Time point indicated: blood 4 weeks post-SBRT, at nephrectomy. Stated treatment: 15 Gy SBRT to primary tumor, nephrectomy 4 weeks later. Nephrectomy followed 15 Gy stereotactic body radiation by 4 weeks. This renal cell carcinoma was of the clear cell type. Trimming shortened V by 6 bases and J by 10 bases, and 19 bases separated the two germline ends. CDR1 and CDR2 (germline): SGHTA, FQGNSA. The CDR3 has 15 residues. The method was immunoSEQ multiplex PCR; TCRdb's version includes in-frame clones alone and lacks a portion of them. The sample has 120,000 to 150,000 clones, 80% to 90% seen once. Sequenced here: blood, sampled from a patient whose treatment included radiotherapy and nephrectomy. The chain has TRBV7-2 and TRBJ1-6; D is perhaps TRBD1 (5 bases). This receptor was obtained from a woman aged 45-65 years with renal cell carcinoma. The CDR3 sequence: CASRAGATRGSPLHF. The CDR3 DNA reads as TGTGCCAGCAGGGCTGGGGCAACCCGGGGCTCACCCCTCCACTTT.